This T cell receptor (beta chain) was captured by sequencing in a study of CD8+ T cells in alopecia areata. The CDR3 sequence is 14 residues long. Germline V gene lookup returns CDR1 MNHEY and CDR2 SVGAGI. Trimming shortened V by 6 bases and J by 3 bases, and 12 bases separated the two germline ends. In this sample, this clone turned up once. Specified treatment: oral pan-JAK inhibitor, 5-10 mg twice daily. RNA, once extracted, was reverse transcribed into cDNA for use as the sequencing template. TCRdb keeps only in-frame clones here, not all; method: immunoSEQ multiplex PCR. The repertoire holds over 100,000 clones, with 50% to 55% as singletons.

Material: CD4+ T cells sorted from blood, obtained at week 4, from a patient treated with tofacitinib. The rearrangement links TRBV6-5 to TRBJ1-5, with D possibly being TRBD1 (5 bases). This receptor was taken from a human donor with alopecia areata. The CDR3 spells CASRPTAFNQPQHF. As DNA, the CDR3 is TGTGCCAGCAGGCCGACAGCTTTCAATCAGCCCCAGCATTTT.